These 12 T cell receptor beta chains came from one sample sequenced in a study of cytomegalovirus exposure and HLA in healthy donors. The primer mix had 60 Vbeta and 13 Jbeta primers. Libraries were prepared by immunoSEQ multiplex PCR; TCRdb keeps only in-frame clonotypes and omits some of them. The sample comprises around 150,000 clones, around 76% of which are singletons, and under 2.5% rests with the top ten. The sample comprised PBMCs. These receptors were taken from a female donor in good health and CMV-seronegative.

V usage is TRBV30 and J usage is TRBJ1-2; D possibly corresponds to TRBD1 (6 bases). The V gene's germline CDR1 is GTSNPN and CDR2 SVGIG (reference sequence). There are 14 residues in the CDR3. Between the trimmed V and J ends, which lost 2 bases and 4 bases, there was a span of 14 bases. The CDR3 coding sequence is TGTGCCTGGAGTTTCGGACAGATGATCTATGGCTACACCTTC. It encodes CAWSFGQMIYGYTF.

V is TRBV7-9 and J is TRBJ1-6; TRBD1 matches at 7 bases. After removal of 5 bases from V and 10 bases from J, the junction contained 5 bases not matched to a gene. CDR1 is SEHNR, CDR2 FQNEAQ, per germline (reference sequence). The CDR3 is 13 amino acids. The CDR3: CASSTQGNSPLHF. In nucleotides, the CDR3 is TGTGCCAGCAGCACACAGGGGAACTCACCCCTCCACTTT.

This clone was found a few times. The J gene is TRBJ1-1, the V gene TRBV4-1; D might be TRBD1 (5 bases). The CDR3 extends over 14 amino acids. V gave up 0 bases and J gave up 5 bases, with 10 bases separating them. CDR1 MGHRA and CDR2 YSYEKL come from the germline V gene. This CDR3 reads CASSQDVGGTEAFF. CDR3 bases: TGCGCCAGCAGCCAAGATGTGGGGGGGACTGAAGCTTTCTTT.

CDR3 sequence reads: CASSESWEQYF. The CDR3 DNA follows: TGCGCCAGCAGTGAGTCGTGGGAGCAGTACTTC. The chain couples TRBV10-2 to TRBJ2-5; perhaps TRBD2 as D (5 bases). This CDR3 contains 11 residues. V lost 0 bases, J lost 11 bases, and 7 bases lay in between. From germline, CDR1 is WSHSY and CDR2 SAAADI.

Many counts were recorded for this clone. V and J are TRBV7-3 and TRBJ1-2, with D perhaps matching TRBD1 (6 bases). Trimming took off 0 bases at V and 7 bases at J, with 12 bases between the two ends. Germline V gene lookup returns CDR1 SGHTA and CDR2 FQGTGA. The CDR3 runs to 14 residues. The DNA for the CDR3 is TGTGCCAGCAGCTTAACCCCCGGACAGTTTGGCTACACCTTC. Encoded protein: CASSLTPGQFGYTF.

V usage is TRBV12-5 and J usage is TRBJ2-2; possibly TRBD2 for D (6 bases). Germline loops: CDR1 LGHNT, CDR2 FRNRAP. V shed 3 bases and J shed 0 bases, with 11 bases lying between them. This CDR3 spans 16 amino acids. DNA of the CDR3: TGTGCTAGTGGTTTTCGGGGGACGGCGAACACCGGGGAGCTGTTTTTT. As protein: CASGFRGTANTGELFF. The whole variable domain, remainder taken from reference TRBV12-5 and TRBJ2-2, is DARVTQTPRHKVTEMGQEVTMRCQPILGHNTVFWYRQTMMQGLELLAYFRNRAPLDDSGMPKDRFSAEMPDATLATLKIQPSEPRDSAVYFCASGFRGTANTGELFFGEGSRLTVL.

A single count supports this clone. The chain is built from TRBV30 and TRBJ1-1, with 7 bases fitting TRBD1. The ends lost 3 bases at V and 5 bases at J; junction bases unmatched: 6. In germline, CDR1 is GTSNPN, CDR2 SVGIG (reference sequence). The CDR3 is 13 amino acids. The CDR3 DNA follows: TGTGCCTGGAGCGGACAGGCGGGAACTGAAGCTTTCTTT. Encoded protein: CAWSGQAGTEAFF.

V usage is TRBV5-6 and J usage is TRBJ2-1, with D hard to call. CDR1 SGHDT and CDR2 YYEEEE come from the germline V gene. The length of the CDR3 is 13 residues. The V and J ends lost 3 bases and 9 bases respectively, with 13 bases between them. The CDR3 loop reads CASSSRLRGEQFF. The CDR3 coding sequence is TGTGCCAGCAGCTCCCGACTGCGCGGTGAGCAGTTCTTC.

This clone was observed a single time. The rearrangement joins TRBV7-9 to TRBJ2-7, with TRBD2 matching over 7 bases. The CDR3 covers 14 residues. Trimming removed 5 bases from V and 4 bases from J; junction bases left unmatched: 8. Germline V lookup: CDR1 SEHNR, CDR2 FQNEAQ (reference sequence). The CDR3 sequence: CASSQAGEGYEQYF. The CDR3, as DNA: TGTGCCAGCAGCCAGGCCGGGGAGGGATACGAGCAGTACTTC.

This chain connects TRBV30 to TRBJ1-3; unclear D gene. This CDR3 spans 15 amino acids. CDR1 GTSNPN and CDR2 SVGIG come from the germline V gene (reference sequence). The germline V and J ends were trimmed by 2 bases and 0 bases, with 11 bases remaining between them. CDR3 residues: CAWSPLRVSGNTIYF. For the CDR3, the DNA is TGTGCCTGGAGTCCACTTAGAGTCTCTGGAAACACCATATATTTT.

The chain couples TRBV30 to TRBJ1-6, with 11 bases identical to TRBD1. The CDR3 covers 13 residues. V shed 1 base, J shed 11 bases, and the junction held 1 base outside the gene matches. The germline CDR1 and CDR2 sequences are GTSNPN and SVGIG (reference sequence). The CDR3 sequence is CAWSGTGGPPLHF. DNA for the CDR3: TGTGCCTGGAGTGGGACAGGGGGCCCACCCCTCCACTTT.

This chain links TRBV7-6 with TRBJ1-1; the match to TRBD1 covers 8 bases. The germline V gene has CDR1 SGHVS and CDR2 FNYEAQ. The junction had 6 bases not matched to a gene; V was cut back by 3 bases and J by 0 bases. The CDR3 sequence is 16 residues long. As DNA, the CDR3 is TGTGCCAGCAGCTTCGGGACAGGTGATTTGAACACTGAAGCTTTCTTT. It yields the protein CASSFGTGDLNTEAFF.